This TCR beta chain originates from a study of cytomegalovirus exposure and HLA in healthy donors. Study-level results: The study flagged approximately 180 TCR beta chains as cytomegalovirus-associated. One cluster of highly shared sequence variants probably arose as a sequencing artifact.

The germline CDR1 and CDR2 sequences are MNHNY and SVGAGI (reference sequence). Germline trimming cut 7 bases from V and 11 bases from J; bases unmatched to any gene: 15. The CDR3 has 14 residues. In its sample, this clone was seen once. Its matching antigen is unknown. The PCR employed 60 Vbeta primers together with 13 Jbeta primers. Assay used: immunoSEQ multiplex PCR; TCRdb lists only in-frame clones, some missing. This sample carries about 120,000 clones, over 65% of them seen once, and the ten largest clones take about 11%. Each donor's status was that of a healthy bone marrow donor. The clonotype comes from a man younger than 40 in good health and CMV-seropositive. The source material was PBMCs. The genes are TRBV6-6 and TRBJ2-5, with TRBD1 identical over 8 bases. CDR3 in DNA: TGTGCCAGCACCTACGGGGACAGGTTCGCTGAGCAGTACTTC. Translating gives CASTYGDRFAEQYF.